This T cell receptor beta chain was recovered during a study of T-cell memory formation after mild COVID-19. General observations from the study: Clones that shrank (day 15 to 85) were balanced CD4/CD8, whereas later expanders leaned CD4+. Some clones that responded turned up in pre-infection memory, which suggests that cross-reactive memory joined in. Clonal second-wave expansions that peaked on day 37 had unconfirmed SARS-CoV-2 specificity.

This clonotype came up many times. What it binds is unknown. TCRdb independently ran MiXCR on the 5' RACE reads; one entry per CDR3 protein. Of approximately 240,000 distinct CDR3 sequences listed, approximately 16% were seen once; the top ten hold 3.5% to 4%. The CDR3 consists of 14 residues. V lost 6 bases and J lost 4, with 13 bases in between. V is TRBV12-3 or TRBV12-4 and J is TRBJ2-1, with a weak D call TRBD1 (6 bases). The sequence was collected from a young man who had mild COVID-19 (a few samples of this study predate the infection). Cell type and time point are not known. Sequenced input: PBMCs or a T cell subset sorted from them (not recorded which). DNA of the CDR3: TGTGCCAGCAGCCCGGGGCAGGGGTACAATGAGCAGTTCTTC. This translates into CASSPGQGYNEQFF.